This TCR beta chain came from a study of blood T cell repertoires in COVID-19. Background on the study: Donors in the United States, Italy and Spain gave samples during acute or convalescent COVID-19. The cDNA or gDNA used as material had been derived from T cells, B-cell-depleted T cells, or PBMCs.

V shed 5 bases and J 3 bases; nucleotides not matched to a gene: 6. The CDR3 totals 15 residues. CDR1 is SGHTA and CDR2 is FQGNSA in the germline V gene. Authors' data handling: Reference gene primer amplification yielded estimated nucleated cell counts. The table came from immunoSEQ multiplex PCR; TCRdb's copy has only in-frame clones and leaves some out. The DNA was the basis for D and trimming; V, J and clone size are from that table. The sample has 100,000 to 150,000 clones; roughly four fifths are singletons. The rearrangement uses TRBV7-2 and TRBJ2-1; TRBD2 matches 8 bases. The origin of this receptor is a man aged 55 to 70 with acute or convalescent COVID-19. Sequencing used peripheral blood. The CDR3 nucleotides are TGTGCCAGCAGCCCCACGAGCGGGAGCTACAATGAGCAGTTCTTC. It encodes CASSPTSGSYNEQFF. The complete variable domain, with remaining parts taken from reference TRBV7-2 and TRBJ2-1, reads GAGVSQSPSNKVTEKGKDVELRCDPISGHTALYWYRQSLGQGLEFLIYFQGNSAPDKSGLPSDRFSAERTGGSVSTLTIQRTQQEDSAVYLCASSPTSGSYNEQFFGPGTRLTVL.